Following are 25 T cell receptor beta chains from one sample sequenced in a study of neurological immune-mediated disorders. MiXCR was run by TCRdb on the 5' RACE reads, yielding one entry per CDR3 protein. Of approximately 48,000 distinct CDR3 sequences in the sample, about an eighth were seen once. Time point given: longitudinal time-point 3. Sequencing input: PBMCs. The receptor source for this set is a male donor with HTLV-1-associated myelopathy (HAM/TSP).

This clonotype was seen at least ten times. The V call is TRBV7-2, the J call TRBJ1-2; D is unresolved. Germline assignment: CDR1 SGHTA and CDR2 FQGNSA. The CDR3 totals 14 residues. V lost 1 base and J lost 6, with 12 bases in between. The CDR3 reads CASSLGDSGNGYTF. DNA for the CDR3: TGTGCCAGCAGCTTAGGAGATTCGGGAAATGGCTACACCTTC.

This clonotype was picked up many times. V is TRBV12-3 or TRBV12-4 and J is TRBJ1-5; D gene ambiguous. The ends were cut back, 4 bases at V and 2 bases at J, with 6 bases in the middle. This CDR3 contains 13 residues. As DNA, the CDR3 is TGTGCCAGCAGTTGGTCCGGCAATCAGCCCCAGCATTTT. It translates to CASSWSGNQPQHF.

This clonotype has a count of ten or more. The chain has TRBV5-1 and TRBJ2-5; D is unresolved. V lost 3 bases to trimming and J lost 5 bases, with 8 bases between them. Germline CDR1 SGHRS, CDR2 YFSETQ. CDR3 length equals 12 residues. This CDR3 reads CASSSPRETQYF. The CDR3 coding sequence is TGCGCCAGCAGCTCCCCGCGGGAGACCCAGTACTTC.

This clonotype was recorded many times. The genes are TRBV7-8 and TRBJ1-3, with a possible D match to TRBD1 (5 bases). Germline V gene lookup returns CDR1 SGHVS and CDR2 FQNEAQ. V was clipped by 10 bases and J by 2 bases, with 12 bases between them. This CDR3 has 13 amino acids. CDR3 nucleotide sequence: TGTGCCACCGGTTGGGGGACTGGAAACACCATATATTTT. It encodes CATGWGTGNTIYF.

A note on this clonotype: This may arise from a read error, as a much more abundant clone is one base away. The chain links TRBV5-1 to TRBJ2-7, with 8 bases identical to TRBD1. Germline assignment: CDR1 SGHRS and CDR2 YFSETQ. This CDR3 contains 14 residues. This CDR3 is CASSPDRARYEHYF. Here the CDR3 DNA reads TGCGCCAGCAGCCCGGACAGGGCGCGCTACGAGCATTACTTC.

This clonotype was seen ten or more times. In DNA form, the CDR3 reads TGTGCCAGCAGTCCAAGTACCGAGCAGTACTTC. The encoded protein is CASSPSTEQYF. V usage is TRBV12-3 or TRBV12-4 and J usage is TRBJ2-7; no clear D gene. V lost 5 bases and J lost 6, with 8 bases in between. CDR3 size: 11 residues.

This clonotype was picked up many times. The chain links TRBV7-9 to TRBJ2-1, with D perhaps TRBD2 (6 bases). Trimming removed 0 bases at V and 6 bases at J, with 12 bases between. Germline V CDR1 and CDR2: SEHNR, FQNEAQ (reference sequence). The CDR3 loop spans 15 amino acids. CDR3 protein: CASSLAGGTINEQFF. The CDR3 DNA is TGTGCCAGCAGCTTAGCGGGGGGTACCATCAATGAGCAGTTCTTC.

At least ten counts were recorded for this clonotype. The chain combines TRBV20-1 with TRBJ2-3, with 12 bases matching TRBD2. This CDR3 spans 14 amino acids. Germline lookup yields CDR1 DFQATT and CDR2 SNEGSKA (reference sequence). V shed 5 bases and J 3 bases; nucleotides not matched to a gene: 3. CDR3 loop: CSAWTSGATDTQYF. The CDR3 coding sequence is TGCAGTGCTTGGACTAGCGGGGCTACAGATACGCAGTATTTT.

The table lists this clonotype with many counts. V is TRBV25-1 and J is TRBJ2-7, with D perhaps TRBD1 (6 bases). Trimming removed 0 bases at V and 0 bases at J, with 12 bases between. The CDR3 runs to 16 residues. Germline V CDR1 and CDR2: MGHDK, SYGVNS. The CDR3 DNA is TGTGCCAGCAGTGAATATGGGGCAGGGGACTCCTACGAGCAGTACTTC. It yields the protein CASSEYGAGDSYEQYF.

This clonotype was counted many times. The chain employs TRBV5-6 and TRBJ2-3; the match to TRBD2 covers 16 bases. This CDR3 contains 16 residues. Germline CDR1 and CDR2: SGHDT and YYEEEE. V lost 2 bases, J lost 8 bases, and 5 bases stayed unmatched. The CDR3 sequence is CASSLGTSGGASTQYF. The CDR3 DNA follows: TGTGCCAGCAGCTTAGGGACTAGCGGGGGGGCCAGTACGCAGTATTTT.

The chain uses TRBV10-3 and TRBJ1-2; D uncertain. The CDR3 is 14 residues long. Trimming took 6 bases from V and 11 from J, leaving 22 bases between them. Germline CDR1 and CDR2: ENHRY and SYGVKD. Here the CDR3 reads CAISESGSNYRYTF. DNA for the CDR3: TGTGCCATCAGCGAATCGGGCAGCAACTATAGATACACCTTC.

In its sample, this clonotype was seen many times. V and J are TRBV4-2 and TRBJ1-5; D might be TRBD1 (5 bases). The CDR3 is made up of 16 amino acids. CDR1 is LGHNA, CDR2 YNFKEQ, per germline. Trimming took 0 bases from V and 7 from J, leaving 16 bases between them. The CDR3 sequence is CASSQDQAAAGQPQHF. CDR3 in DNA: TGTGCCAGCAGCCAAGATCAGGCGGCTGCAGGGCAGCCCCAGCATTTT.

This clonotype was counted ten times or more. The chain carries TRBV5-1 and TRBJ2-1; D gene unclear. Germline-derived CDR1 and CDR2 are SGHRS and YFSETQ. The V and J ends lost 1 base and 2 bases respectively, with 4 bases between them. The CDR3 extends over 13 amino acids. The CDR3 DNA reads as TGCGCCAGCAGCTTGAGGACCTACAATGAGCAGTTCTTC. This translates into CASSLRTYNEQFF.

The table lists this clonotype with many counts. The chain has TRBV7-2 and TRBJ2-4, with unresolved D. The V gene's germline CDR1 is SGHTA and CDR2 FQGNSA. V was clipped by 5 bases and J by 1 base, with 15 bases between them. The CDR3 is 16 amino acids. CDR3 DNA sequence: TGTGCCAGCAGCCCGTTCTCCAGTACGGCCAAAAACATTCAGTACTTC. Its protein is CASSPFSSTAKNIQYF.

This clonotype was observed many times. V and J are TRBV6-5 and TRBJ2-7; the match to TRBD1 covers 7 bases. Germline V CDR1 and CDR2: MNHEY, SVGAGI. Trimming removed 6 bases from V and 2 bases from J; junction bases left unmatched: 10. This CDR3 is 15 amino acids long. The CDR3 loop reads CASSPLQGDPYEQYF. In nucleotides, the CDR3 is TGTGCCAGCAGCCCCCTCCAGGGGGACCCCTACGAGCAGTACTTC.

There are many counts of this clonotype. The chain combines TRBV25-1 with TRBJ2-5; weak D call: TRBD1 (6 bases). Germline V CDR1 and CDR2: MGHDK, SYGVNS. V lost 10 bases and J lost 2, with 14 bases in between. The CDR3 runs 13 residues. CDR3 sequence (DNA): TGTGCCACCAAGGGACATTTACAAGAGACCCAGTACTTC. It encodes CATKGHLQETQYF.

This clonotype showed up many times. This chain joins TRBV28 and TRBJ1-4, with 10 bases identical to TRBD1. With 5 bases clipped from V and 3 bases from J, the junction kept 9 bases outside the gene matches. This CDR3 region has 17 residues. Germline V gene data show CDR1 as MDHEN and CDR2 as SYDVKM. The CDR3 DNA follows: TGTGCCAGCAGTCTGTCCCGGGACAGGGGATCTAATGAAAAACTGTTTTTT. Amino acids: CASSLSRDRGSNEKLFF.

This clonotype was seen many times. This sequence joins TRBV5-1 and TRBJ2-3; no reliable D call. This CDR3 region has 13 residues. Per the germline V gene, CDR1 is SGHRS and CDR2 is YFSETQ. Between the trimmed V and J ends, which lost 1 base and 2 bases, there was a span of 5 bases. This chain's CDR3 is CASSLFPTDTQYF. The DNA of the CDR3 is TGCGCCAGCAGCTTGTTCCCCACAGATACGCAGTATTTT.

Regarding this clonotype: At one of its ends the junction is not consistent with the germline gene, which may arise from a read error. V is TRBV28 and J is TRBJ2-3, with D maybe TRBD2 (6 bases). Germline V gene sequence: CDR1 MDHEN, CDR2 SYDVKM. This CDR3 region has 16 residues. As DNA, the CDR3 is TGTGTCAGCAGAAACCCGGGACTCTGGGACGCAGATACGCAGTATTTT. The encoded protein is CVSRNPGLWDADTQYF.

This clonotype was observed many times. The rearrangement uses TRBV5-1 and TRBJ1-1, with D perhaps TRBD1 (5 bases). Trimming stripped 0 bases from V and 6 bases from J, with 12 bases between. Germline assignment: CDR1 SGHRS and CDR2 YFSETQ. This CDR3 spans 14 amino acids. Here the CDR3 reads CASSLETRGAEAFF. The CDR3 DNA follows: TGCGCCAGCAGCTTGGAAACAAGGGGAGCTGAAGCTTTCTTT.

This clonotype was found many times. The chain uses TRBV5-1 and TRBJ2-3, with D possibly being TRBD1 (6 bases). V gave up 0 bases and J gave up 2 bases, with 13 bases separating them. Germline V gene lookup returns CDR1 SGHRS and CDR2 YFSETQ. There are 16 residues in the CDR3. CDR3 sequence: CASSLVGAGNTDTQYF. CDR3 sequence (DNA): TGCGCCAGCAGCTTGGTGGGGGCAGGGAACACAGATACGCAGTATTTT.

This clonotype was seen ten or more times. The V gene is TRBV20-1, the J gene TRBJ1-6; TRBD1 is a possible D gene (5 bases). Trimming left V 3 bases short and J 6 bases short, with 9 bases between. Germline assignment: CDR1 DFQATT and CDR2 SNEGSKA (reference sequence). The CDR3 length is 13 residues. This CDR3 is CSASMDTNSPLHF. The CDR3 DNA reads TGCAGTGCTAGTATGGACACTAATTCACCCCTCCACTTT.

This clonotype has at least ten counts. This chain links TRBV24-1 with TRBJ2-3; D is perhaps TRBD2 (5 bases). CDR3 size: 14 residues. V lost 7 bases and J 2 bases, leaving 12 bases between the germline ends. The germline V gene encodes CDR1 KGHDR and CDR2 SFDVKD. CDR3 sequence (DNA): TGTGCCACCAGGCTGGGAGCAAACACAGATACGCAGTATTTT. Translated: CATRLGANTDTQYF.

This clonotype was counted ten times or more. This chain joins TRBV12-3 or TRBV12-4 and TRBJ1-5; maybe TRBD1 (6 bases). CDR3 length equals 15 residues. Trimming stripped 5 bases from V and 4 bases from J, with 15 bases between. The CDR3 DNA reads TGTGCCAGCAGTAGAGGGTTGGGGGCTAATCAGCCCCAGCATTTT. It encodes CASSRGLGANQPQHF.

This clonotype has a count of ten or more. The chain is built from TRBV7-6 and TRBJ2-1, with TRBD2 matching 14 bases. With V trimmed by 5 bases and J by 9 bases, 6 bases remained unmatched. CDR3 size: 15 residues. Per the germline V gene, CDR1 is SGHVS and CDR2 is FNYEAQ. The CDR3 DNA follows: TGTGCCAGCAGCCCCGGGACTAGCGGGGGCGGTGAGCAGTTCTTC. As protein: CASSPGTSGGGEQFF. Full variable domain (outside the CDR3, taken from reference TRBV7-6 and TRBJ2-1): GAGVSQSPRYKVTKRGQDVALRCDPISGHVSLYWYRQALGQGPEFLTYFNYEAQQDKSGLPNDRFSAERPEGSISTLTIQRTEQRDSAMYRCASSPGTSGGGEQFFGPGTRLTVL.